This TCR beta chain was identified in a study of T cells after yellow fever vaccination. The study's findings and limits: A large majority of primary-vaccination clones showed up again after the booster (around 96% CD4, 88% CD8).

Points on this clonotype: The antigen remains unidentified.

Deletions cut 6 bases from V and 1 base from J, with 13 bases between. The CDR3 runs 14 residues. Germline loops: CDR1 SGHRS, CDR2 YFSETQ. A process of 5'RACE template switching, which added a universal primer site and UMIs, was used to make TCR cDNA. Via MiXCR, TCRdb re-called the 5' RACE reads, giving one row per CDR3 protein. Of over 300,000 distinct CDR3 sequences in the sample, around 3.9% were seen once. The sample was PBMCs, taken on the day of the yellow fever booster vaccination. The J gene is TRBJ1-2, the V gene TRBV5-1, with D possibly being TRBD1 (5 bases). The receptor comes from a man between 18 and 29 years old who received the YFV17D yellow fever vaccine. The CDR3 region has the DNA TGCGCCAGCACCCAGGGTGGGAGTAACTATGGCTACACCTTC. It codes for CASTQGGSNYGYTF.